The next 8 T cell receptor beta chains were all read from a single sample in a study of post-analysis software for immune sequencing data. Study outcomes and limitations: Higher frequency in patients than in controls was seen for about five TRBV segments, with TRBV5-6, TRBV5-1 and TRBV20-1 among them.

For these receptors, no antigen is known. The library was made from cDNA and included unique molecular identifiers. TCRdb ran MiXCR on the PCR reads and lists one entry per CDR3 protein. The sample lists around 770,000 distinct CDR3 sequences; under 60% were seen once. Sequencing was done on a sample of blood. Receptors originate from a girl aged 10 to 17 with multiple sclerosis.

The chain is built from TRBV10-2 and TRBJ1-2; D unclear. This CDR3 contains 13 residues. With 3 bases removed from V and 3 bases from J, the gap between germline ends came to 8 bases. Per germline, CDR1 WSHSY and CDR2 SAAADI. CDR3 protein: CASSEGGDYGYTF. DNA for the CDR3: TGCGCCAGCAGTGAAGGCGGCGACTATGGCTACACCTTC.

This chain joins TRBV12-3 or TRBV12-4 and TRBJ2-4; tentative D call: TRBD1 (5 bases). The better agreement between TRBJ2-7 and the DNA end casts doubt on the J call. The CDR3 sequence is 15 residues long. The CDR3 spells CASSFGRKQDYEQYF. Written as DNA, the CDR3 is TGTGCCAGCAGTTTCGGACGCAAACAGGATTACGAGCAGTACTTC.

This clonotype has just a few counts. This chain uses TRBV20-1 with TRBJ2-3, with D perhaps matching TRBD2 (6 bases). Germline CDR1 reads DFQATT; CDR2 reads SNEGSKA (reference sequence). Trimming took off 1 base at V and 5 bases at J, with 10 bases between the two ends. The CDR3 has 13 amino acids. The CDR3: CSARVGSKDTQYF. CDR3 coding DNA: TGCAGTGCTAGAGTCGGGAGTAAAGATACGCAGTATTTT.

This clonotype was seen a few times. V gene TRBV6-5 combines with J gene TRBJ2-7, with D hard to call. Trimming cost V 2 bases and J 0 bases, with 8 bases left between them. The CDR3 consists of 14 residues. Germline V CDR1 and CDR2: MNHEY, SVGAGI. CDR3 amino acids: CASSYHQSSYEQYF. The CDR3 DNA is TGTGCCAGCAGTTACCATCAGAGCTCCTACGAGCAGTACTTC.

There are a few counts of this clonotype. The chain combines TRBV7-2 with TRBJ2-7; tentative D call: TRBD2 (6 bases). The germline CDR1 and CDR2 sequences are SGHTA and FQGNSA. The CDR3 loop spans 16 amino acids. Deletions cut 0 bases from V and 6 bases from J, with 18 bases between. CDR3 sequence reads: CASSLAGGKPLGEQYF. For the CDR3, the DNA is TGTGCCAGCAGCTTAGCGGGCGGGAAACCCCTCGGCGAGCAGTACTTC. The variable domain in full, completed from reference TRBV7-2 and TRBJ2-7, reads GAGVSQSPSNKVTEKGKDVELRCDPISGHTALYWYRQSLGQGLEFLIYFQGNSAPDKSGLPSDRFSAERTGGSVSTLTIQRTQQEDSAVYLCASSLAGGKPLGEQYFGPGTRLTVT.

The sample holds many counts of this clonotype. The genes are TRBV9 and TRBJ2-7; TRBD2 aligns across 10 bases. V trimming: 0 bases; J trimming: 6 bases; junction bases outside the gene matches: 15. Germline CDR1 and CDR2: SGDLS and YYNGEE. The CDR3 contains 18 residues. This CDR3 is CASSVATGGLAGASEQYF. The CDR3 DNA follows: TGTGCCAGCAGCGTAGCTACTGGGGGGCTAGCGGGAGCCTCCGAGCAGTACTTC. The full variable domain, rest sourced from reference TRBV9 and TRBJ2-7, is DSGVTQTPKHLITATGQRVTLRCSPRSGDLSVYWYQQSLDQGLQFLIQYYNGEERAKGNILERFSAQQFPDLHSELNLSSLELGDSALYFCASSVATGGLAGASEQYFGPGTRLTVT.

This clonotype was counted a few times. The rearrangement links TRBV20-1 to TRBJ2-1, with 8 bases identical to TRBD2. V was clipped by 0 bases and J by 3 bases; unmatched bases: 4. CDR3 length equals 15 residues. Germline V gives CDR1 DFQATT, CDR2 SNEGSKA (reference sequence). In nucleotides, the CDR3 is TGCAGTGCTAGAGATTGGCTAGCGGGCTACAATGAGCAGTTCTTC. It translates to CSARDWLAGYNEQFF.

The chain couples TRBV7-9 to TRBJ2-2; D is unresolved. V was cut by 5 bases and J by 4 bases, with 5 bases left in between. This CDR3 has 12 amino acids. Per germline, CDR1 SEHNR and CDR2 FQNEAQ (reference sequence). The CDR3 DNA sequence: TGTGCCAGCAGCCCCTCCACCGGGGAGCTGTTTTTT. As protein: CASSPSTGELFF.